This entry lists 10 T cell receptor beta chains sequenced from one sample in a study of identical twins. One entry per CDR3 protein results from TCRdb running MiXCR on the 5' RACE reads. The sample comprises 350,000 to 450,000 distinct CDR3 sequences, around a sixth of which are singletons, and 9.5% to 15% rests with the top ten. Sequenced sample: naive T cells sorted from blood. These receptor sequences come from a man aged 50-59 years in good health.

The chain uses TRBV20-1 and TRBJ2-3, with D tentatively TRBD1 or TRBD2 (5 bases each). The CDR3 contains 15 residues. With 6 bases removed from V and 4 bases from J, the gap between germline ends came to 20 bases. Germline V gene sequence: CDR1 DFQATT, CDR2 SNEGSKA (reference sequence). The CDR3 bases are TGCAGTGCCACGGACTGGGGGAGCGGAGCAGATACGCAGTATTTT. It translates to CSATDWGSGADTQYF.

This clonotype was seen only a few times. This sequence joins TRBV6-6 and TRBJ1-1; D remains unclear. The germline V and J ends were trimmed by 7 bases and 2 bases, with 11 bases remaining between them. The CDR3 has 13 residues. CDR1 and CDR2 from the germline V gene are MNHNY and SVGAGI (reference sequence). The CDR3 here is CASKLRDNTEAFF. The CDR3 bases are TGTGCCAGCAAATTGAGGGATAACACTGAAGCTTTCTTT.

This clonotype was seen more than once but under ten times. The V gene is TRBV28, the J gene TRBJ2-3, with a weak D call TRBD1 (6 bases). This CDR3 has 15 amino acids. The germline gives CDR1 MDHEN, CDR2 SYDVKM. Trimming pared 5 bases from V and 0 bases from J, leaving 12 bases between. CDR3 loop: CASSTGHPSTDTQYF. Here the CDR3 DNA reads TGTGCCAGCAGTACGGGACACCCTAGCACAGATACGCAGTATTTT.

This clonotype occurred many times. This chain joins TRBV5-1 and TRBJ2-1; D perhaps matches TRBD2 (6 bases). Germline V gene data show CDR1 as SGHRS and CDR2 as YFSETQ. Trimming removed 0 bases at V and 0 bases at J, with 13 bases between. The CDR3 covers 17 residues. As DNA, the CDR3 is TGCGCCAGCAGCTTGGCCTCCGGGGGTCTCTCCTACAATGAGCAGTTCTTC. Protein: CASSLASGGLSYNEQFF.

V gene TRBV11-2 combines with J gene TRBJ2-5; 8 bases map to TRBD2. Trimming at V came to 2 bases and at J to 4 bases, leaving 3 bases not matched to a gene. This CDR3 has 14 residues. Germline-derived CDR1 and CDR2 are SGHAT and FQNNGV. The CDR3 loop reads CASSLFAGGETQYF. The CDR3 DNA follows: TGTGCCAGCAGCTTATTCGCGGGAGGAGAGACCCAGTACTTC.

The chain employs TRBV20-1 and TRBJ2-5; D call uncertain. CDR1 and CDR2 from the germline V gene are DFQATT and SNEGSKA (reference sequence). V gave up 3 bases and J gave up 5 bases, with 13 bases separating them. This CDR3 is built from 13 residues. CDR3 nucleotides: TGCAGTGCTAGGCTTTCGGGCACGGAGACCCAGTACTTC. Encoded protein: CSARLSGTETQYF.

The V and J genes are TRBV5-1 and TRBJ1-1, with a possible D match to TRBD1 (5 bases). Per germline, CDR1 SGHRS and CDR2 YFSETQ. V dropped 3 bases and J dropped 2 bases, with 14 bases sitting between them. CDR3 length: 15 amino acids. CDR3 in DNA: TGCGCCAGCAGCTCTCCCTCGGGGGGTAACACTGAAGCTTTCTTT. Its protein is CASSSPSGGNTEAFF.

V is TRBV6-4 and J is TRBJ2-1, with 11 bases identical to TRBD2. The ends lost 3 bases at V and 2 bases at J; junction bases unmatched: 6. The CDR3 covers 17 residues. Per germline, CDR1 MRHNA and CDR2 SNTAGT. In nucleotides, the CDR3 is TGTGCCAGCAGTGAACGTAGCGGGAGGGGGGCCTACAATGAGCAGTTCTTC. As protein: CASSERSGRGAYNEQFF.

The chain employs TRBV5-4 and TRBJ2-3; the D gene could be TRBD1 or TRBD2 (6 bases each). The germline V gene has CDR1 SGHNT and CDR2 YYREEE (reference sequence). Trimming took off 2 bases at V and 0 bases at J, with 13 bases between the two ends. This CDR3 is built from 16 residues. The CDR3 loop reads CASSFGGTLSTDTQYF. DNA of the CDR3: TGTGCCAGCAGCTTTGGGGGGACACTTAGCACAGATACGCAGTATTTT.

This clonotype has at least ten counts. No DNA is shown, since the ends of the CDR3 on it are uncertain; the CDR3 is the one TCRdb lists. This chain joins TRBV21-1 and TRBJ2-7; no check of the table's D call, TRBD2, against the DNA was made. TRBV21-1 is a pseudogene segment. The CDR3 region is 14 residues in length, termini included. This CDR3 reads CASSPPGYWCEQYF.